This T cell receptor beta chain was found in a study of cytomegalovirus exposure and HLA in healthy donors. Primers included in the PCR were 60 Vbeta and 13 Jbeta primers. The data were produced by immunoSEQ multiplex PCR, yet TCRdb's version contains in-frame clones alone and is incomplete. Of around 92,000 clones in the sample, 81% were seen once. Germline CDR1 is ENHRY and CDR2 is SYGVKD. The CDR3 extends over 13 amino acids. The V gene lost 7 bases and the J gene lost 4 bases, with 13 bases spanning the gap. This clone has a single count. The clonotype was recovered from a girl aged 2 to 10 in good health and CMV-seropositive. Sequencing was carried out using PBMCs. This chain uses TRBV10-3 with TRBJ1-1, with D unclear. The CDR3 nucleotides read TGTGCCATCATCGATATAGGCGGCACTGAAGCTTTCTTT. Amino acids: CAIIDIGGTEAFF.